The 11 T cell receptor beta chains below all came from one sample that was sequenced in a study of blood T cell repertoires in COVID-19. Libraries were prepared by immunoSEQ multiplex PCR; TCRdb keeps only in-frame clonotypes and omits some of them. The data hold fewer than 250,000 clones, with 70% to 90% observed a single time. The sequencing sample was made of peripheral blood. These receptors all come from a woman between 40 and 55 years old who had recovered from COVID-19.

The genes are TRBV11-2 and TRBJ2-2; TRBD1 matches 8 bases. After removal of 6 bases from V and 5 bases from J, the junction contained 5 bases not matched to a gene. This CDR3 comprises 14 residues. Germline CDR1 SGHAT, CDR2 FQNNGV. In DNA, the CDR3 is TGTGCCAGCAGTCCAAGACAGGGGACCGGGGAGCTGTTTTTT. Translating gives CASSPRQGTGELFF.

The chain is built from TRBV10-3 and TRBJ2-6; D is possibly TRBD1 (6 bases). Trimming took 0 bases from V and 0 from J, leaving 12 bases between them. Germline V CDR1 and CDR2: ENHRY, SYGVKD. This CDR3 region has 18 residues. The CDR3 DNA reads TGTGCCATCAGTGAGTCGGGACACAGTAGCTCTGGGGCCAACGTCCTGACTTTC. It codes for CAISESGHSSSGANVLTF.

The chain uses TRBV5-8 and TRBJ1-1; D unclear. V lost 0 bases and J lost 8, with 11 bases in between. This CDR3 region has 13 residues. Per germline, CDR1 SGHTS and CDR2 YDEGEE. CDR3 region: CASSLVSAGEAFF. The CDR3 DNA reads as TGTGCCAGCAGCTTGGTCTCCGCCGGGGAAGCTTTCTTT.

The genes are TRBV5-1 and TRBJ2-7, with D possibly TRBD1 on 5 matching bases. CDR1 is SGHRS, CDR2 YFSETQ, per germline. V was trimmed by 2 bases and J by 2 bases, leaving 8 bases between them. The CDR3 spans 13 residues. CDR3 amino acids: CASSFLTAYEQYF. The CDR3 region has the DNA TGCGCCAGCAGCTTTCTGACAGCCTACGAGCAGTACTTC.

The chain couples TRBV6-6 to TRBJ2-1, with 11 positions matching TRBD2. The CDR3 is 19 residues long. J lost 5 bases, V lost 5 bases, and 17 bases had no gene match. CDR1 and CDR2 from the germline V gene are MNHNY and SVGAGI (reference sequence). The CDR3 protein is CASSPRSQVAGGSNNEQFF. CDR3 coding DNA: TGTGCCAGCAGTCCCAGATCCCAGGTAGCGGGAGGGAGTAACAATGAGCAGTTCTTC.

This rearrangement joins TRBV7-2 to TRBJ2-2, with D possibly TRBD1 on 5 matching bases. Trimming left V 3 bases short and J 1 base short, with 12 bases between. This CDR3 contains 16 residues. The germline V gene encodes CDR1 SGHTA and CDR2 FQGNSA. The CDR3 region is CASSFNPTGNTGELFF. The CDR3 DNA is TGTGCCAGCAGCTTTAACCCCACAGGGAACACCGGGGAGCTGTTTTTT. Using reference TRBV7-2 and TRBJ2-2 for the parts outside the CDR3, the full variable domain is GAGVSQSPSNKVTEKGKDVELRCDPISGHTALYWYRQSLGQGLEFLIYFQGNSAPDKSGLPSDRFSAERTGGSVSTLTIQRTQQEDSAVYLCASSFNPTGNTGELFFGEGSRLTVL.

This clone was picked up one time. V and J are TRBV6-6 and TRBJ2-7; D might be TRBD1 (5 bases). From germline, CDR1 is MNHNY and CDR2 SVGAGI (reference sequence). This CDR3 comprises 13 residues. Trimming stripped 6 bases from V and 3 bases from J, with 12 bases between. For the CDR3, the DNA is TGTGCCAGCAGCCAGGGTTCTGTCTACGAGCAGTACTTC. This codes for CASSQGSVYEQYF.

The chain uses TRBV25-1 and TRBJ1-1; 9 nucleotides align to TRBD1. The V and J ends lost 6 bases and 1 base, in that order; junction bases with no gene match: 3. CDR3 length: 14 amino acids. Germline CDR1 MGHDK, CDR2 SYGVNS. Here the CDR3 DNA reads TGTGCCAGCAGCCGGACAGGGGCGAACACTGAAGCTTTCTTT. This sequence encodes CASSRTGANTEAFF.

J is TRBJ2-7 and V is TRBV19; possibly TRBD2 for D (6 bases). Looked up from germline, CDR1 is LNHDA and CDR2 is SQIVND (reference sequence). CDR3 length: 12 amino acids. V dropped 6 bases and J dropped 1 base, with 7 bases sitting between them. The CDR3 DNA is TGTGCCAGTAGCGGGACTTCCTACGAGCAGTACTTC. Translated, it gives CASSGTSYEQYF. The full variable domain, completed using reference TRBV19 and TRBJ2-7, is DGGITQSPKYLFRKEGQNVTLSCEQNLNHDAMYWYRQDPGQGLRLIYYSQIVNDFQKGDIAEGYSVSREKKESFPLTVTSAQKNPTAFYLCASSGTSYEQYFGPGTRLTVT.

In the case of this clone: A junction end diverges from the germline sequence, so it may reflect a read error. The chain links TRBV19 to TRBJ2-5; maybe TRBD2 (5 bases). The CDR3 loop spans 15 amino acids. Germline CDR1 reads LNHDA; CDR2 reads SQIVND (reference sequence). The DNA for the CDR3 is TGTGCCAGTAGTATAGATCGCGACTACCACGAGACCCAGTACTTC. Protein: CASSIDRDYHETQYF.

The chain joins TRBV12-5 to TRBJ1-3; D remains unclear. The V end lost 0 bases, the J end lost 0 bases, and 9 bases lay between the germline ends. From germline, CDR1 is LGHNT and CDR2 FRNRAP. This CDR3 contains 16 residues. The CDR3 protein is CASGLVSGSSGNTIYF. The CDR3 region has the DNA TGTGCTAGTGGTTTGGTATCAGGCAGCTCTGGAAACACCATATATTTT.